This T cell receptor beta chain was recovered during a study of human T cells and chemical hapten exposure. With 8 bases removed from V and 2 bases from J, the gap between germline ends came to 10 bases. Germline V gives CDR1 MGHDK, CDR2 SYGVNS. The CDR3 is 14 residues long. MiXCR, applied by TCRdb to the RACE reads, yields one record per CDR3 protein. The table records approximately 350,000 distinct CDR3 sequences, around 6.9% of them present only once. Indicated time point: patch test 1, 2 weeks after DPC sensitization. The treatment is: therapeutic diphenylcyclopropenone sensitization with weekly scalp DPC.

The TCR comes from a woman under 30 with alopecia areata. Some clones in this sample may be carry-over from other donors' samples. The input for sequencing was whole blood, taken in connection with sensitization to the hapten diphenylcyclopropenone (DPC). The chain carries TRBV25-1 and TRBJ1-6, with no clear D. Here the CDR3 reads CASRNVTYNSPLHF. The DNA of the CDR3 is TGTGCCAGCCGAAATGTGACCTATAATTCACCCCTCCACTTT.